A selection of T cell receptor beta chains follows, all from one sample in a study of T cells expressing NK-cell markers. TCRdb re-called the 5' RACE reads and catalogs CDR3 proteins one per entry, DNA excluded. Recorded here are fewer than 550,000 distinct CDR3 sequences; the top ten clones represent approximately 1.5%. Sequencing was done on a sample of blood T cells: a sorted CD56 or NKG2C T cell subset, CD4+ or CD8+ T cells, or bulk PBMC T cells (not recorded which). All receptors come from a woman aged 45-65 years in good health. CDR3s include the opening cysteine and the closing phenylalanine or tryptophan.

V gene,J gene,CDR3 protein
TRBV7-9,TRBJ2-2,CASSLALAGQVRELFF
TRBV11-2,TRBJ1-5,CASSLTGTGGNQPQHF
TRBV19,TRBJ2-6,CASSLGTGLGNVLTF
TRBV12-3/TRBV12-4,TRBJ1-1,CASCRGVTEAFF
TRBV29-1,TRBJ2-7,CSVHGDIDEQYF
TRBV20-1,TRBJ1-2,CSARSFGDRNEGDYGYTF
TRBV7-8,TRBJ2-5,CASSPPGTQYF
TRBV18,TRBJ1-1,CASVTWDVLEAFF
TRBV21-1,TRBJ2-1,CASSKTRYLAGVWQFF
TRBV30,TRBJ2-5,CAWSDGVRETQYF
TRBV29-1,TRBJ2-7,CSGWDRGPEQYF
TRBV2,TRBJ1-1,CASSGQGARLTEAFF
TRBV19,TRBJ2-5,CASSTGLAGEETQYF
TRBV5-1,TRBJ1-1,CASRPTYNTEAFF